Shown below are 14 T cell receptor beta chains from a single sample sequenced in a study of blood T cell repertoires in COVID-19. Here immunoSEQ multiplex PCR was the method, and the copy in TCRdb shows in-frame clones only, minus some. The repertoire holds about 46,000 clones, with roughly 80% as singletons. Sample: peripheral blood. The source of these receptors is a man between 60 and 75 years old with acute or convalescent COVID-19.

The sample holds many counts of this clone. V and J are TRBV5-1 and TRBJ2-7; TRBD1 agrees at 7 bases. CDR3 length: 15 amino acids. J lost 3 bases, V lost 4 bases, and 10 bases had no gene match. CDR1 is SGHRS and CDR2 is YFSETQ in the germline V gene. The CDR3 loop is CASSSRGSSLYEQYF. In DNA form, the CDR3 reads TGCGCCAGCAGCAGCAGGGGGAGCAGCCTCTACGAGCAGTACTTC. Supplemented by reference TRBV5-1 and TRBJ2-7, the full variable domain reads KAGVTQTPRYLIKTRGQQVTLSCSPISGHRSVSWYQQTPGQGLQFLFEYFSETQRNKGNFPGRFSGRQFSNSRSEMNVSTLELGDSALYLCASSSRGSSLYEQYFGPGTRLTVT.

This chain joins TRBV3-1 (or the pseudogene TRBV3-2) and TRBJ2-1; 7 bases are shared with TRBD2. After removal of 0 bases from V and 7 bases from J, the junction contained 6 bases not matched to a gene. The V gene's germline CDR1 is LGHDT and CDR2 YNNKEL (reference sequence). CDR3 length: 15 amino acids. The CDR3 reads CASSQELRGVNEQFF. Here the CDR3 DNA reads TGTGCCAGCAGCCAAGAACTACGGGGGGTTAATGAGCAGTTCTTC.

The chain carries TRBV7-9 and TRBJ1-1; D is unresolved. Trimming removed 4 bases at V and 1 base at J, with 13 bases between. The CDR3 length is 15 residues. Germline V CDR1 and CDR2: SEHNR, FQNEAQ (reference sequence). CDR3 nucleotide sequence: TGTGCCAGCAGCTCACAAAGATCAGGGAACACTGAAGCTTTCTTT. Translation gives CASSSQRSGNTEAFF.

The chain's CDR3 is CSVESFADSTTEAFF. The CDR3 DNA sequence: TGCAGCGTTGAAAGCTTCGCAGACTCCACTACTGAAGCTTTCTTT. The V and J genes are TRBV29-1 and TRBJ1-1; D remains ambiguous. V lost 2 bases and J lost 5, with 18 bases in between. Germline assignment: CDR1 SQVTM and CDR2 ANQGSEA. The CDR3 runs to 15 residues. The full variable domain, with the rest looked up from reference TRBV29-1 and TRBJ1-1, is SAVISQKPSRDICQRGTSLTIQCQVDSQVTMMFWYRQQPGQSLTLIATANQGSEATYESGFVIDKFPISRPNLTFSTLTVSNMSPEDSSIYLCSVESFADSTTEAFFGQGTRLTVV.

This sequence joins TRBV7-8 and TRBJ2-7; no firm D call. Germline assignment: CDR1 SGHVS and CDR2 FQNEAQ. Trimming took off 3 bases at V and 2 bases at J, with 20 bases between the two ends. The CDR3 has 17 amino acids. The CDR3 loop is CASSLSSLSGSTYEQYF. CDR3 nucleotides: TGTGCCAGCAGCTTGTCTTCTTTAAGTGGCAGTACCTACGAGCAGTACTTC.

This chain joins TRBV6-1 and TRBJ1-4; the match to TRBD1 covers 7 bases. J lost 3 bases, V lost 3 bases, and 4 bases had no gene match. The CDR3 sequence is 15 residues long. Per the germline V gene, CDR1 is MNHNS and CDR2 is SASEGT. Here the CDR3 reads CASSDMTGSNEKLFF. The CDR3 DNA is TGTGCCAGCAGTGACATGACAGGGTCTAATGAAAAACTGTTTTTT.

This clone came up a few times. CDR3 sequence (DNA): TGTGCCAGCAGCACCAGAACCACCGATACTGGCTACACCTTC. Amino acid sequence: CASSTRTTDTGYTF. This sequence joins TRBV7-8 and TRBJ1-2, with D hard to call. The CDR3 loop spans 14 amino acids. The V gene's germline CDR1 is SGHVS and CDR2 FQNEAQ. Trimming left V 5 bases short and J 7 bases short, with 17 bases between.

The chain employs TRBV5-4 and TRBJ2-5; the D gene is possibly TRBD1 (6 bases). Germline V gene data show CDR1 as SGHNT and CDR2 as YYREEE (reference sequence). With 4 bases removed from V and 5 bases from J, the gap between germline ends came to 18 bases. CDR3 length: 15 residues. CDR3 in DNA: TGTGCCAGCAGCGGGGTGGGGGCTGCGGAGGAGACCCAGTACTTC. It is translated as CASSGVGAAEETQYF. The full variable domain, with the rest looked up from reference TRBV5-4 and TRBJ2-5, is ETGVTQSPTHLIKTRGQQVTLRCSSQSGHNTVSWYQQALGQGPQFIFQYYREEENGRGNFPPRFSGLQFPNYSSELNVNALELDDSALYLCASSGVGAAEETQYFGPGTRLLVL.

The J gene is TRBJ2-3, the V gene TRBV6-4; D possibly corresponds to TRBD1 (6 bases). Germline values: CDR1 MRHNA, CDR2 SNTAGT. The CDR3 loop spans 13 amino acids. With 4 bases removed from V and 3 bases from J, the gap between germline ends came to 8 bases. Written as DNA, the CDR3 is TGTGCCAGCAGTGCAGGGGATACAGATACGCAGTATTTT. It is translated as CASSAGDTDTQYF.

The chain joins TRBV2 to TRBJ1-4; possibly TRBD1 for D (5 bases). Germline CDR1 and CDR2: SNHLY and FYNNEI. V lost 6 bases, J lost 10 bases, and 9 bases lay in between. This CDR3 region has 11 residues. Written as DNA, the CDR3 is TGTGCCAGCAGACGGGGGGGAAAACTGTTTTTT. Amino acids: CASRRGGKLFF.

The V and J genes are TRBV7-3 and TRBJ2-1; 9 bases align to TRBD1. The CDR3 length is 16 residues. V was clipped by 4 bases and J by 0 bases; unmatched bases: 4. The germline gives CDR1 SGHTA, CDR2 FQGTGA. The CDR3 reads CASSSRTGVSYNEQFF. In nucleotides, the CDR3 is TGTGCCAGCAGCTCCCGGACAGGGGTCTCCTACAATGAGCAGTTCTTC.

The CDR3 DNA reads as TGTGCCAGCAGCCTGGCCGGGGGAGATAGCTATGGCTACACCTTC. Amino acid sequence: CASSLAGGDSYGYTF. The genes are TRBV11-2 and TRBJ1-2, with D possibly TRBD1 on 5 matching bases. V was pared by 5 bases and J by 4 bases, with 17 bases between. Germline V gene lookup returns CDR1 SGHAT and CDR2 FQNNGV. This CDR3 has 15 residues.

V and J are TRBV2 and TRBJ2-2, with D perhaps assigned TRBD1 or TRBD2 (5 bases each). Germline assignment: CDR1 SNHLY and CDR2 FYNNEI. This CDR3 contains 15 residues. V shed 7 bases and J shed 0 bases, with 12 bases lying between them. CDR3 DNA sequence: TGTGCCAGCAATGAGGGGCAGGCGAACACCGGGGAGCTGTTTTTT. It yields the protein CASNEGQANTGELFF.

This chain connects TRBV6-5 to TRBJ2-7, with TRBD1 identical over 10 bases. CDR3 length equals 14 residues. V shed 6 bases and J 4 bases; nucleotides not matched to a gene: 6. Germline V lookup: CDR1 MNHEY, CDR2 SVGAGI. In nucleotides, the CDR3 is TGTGCCAGCAGACTTTCGGGACAGGGGTACGAGCAGTACTTC. Its translation is CASRLSGQGYEQYF.